Sequencing of this TCR beta chain was carried out in a study of T cell responses to AZD1222 COVID-19 vaccine. Broader study findings: Among the donors, most were white British and more were female, and clonal diversity was possibly underestimated. None of the repertoires were sampled until the peak T cell response had passed.

TCRdb's copy holds only in-frame clones and misses some; the assay was immunoSEQ multiplex PCR. The table shows some 79,000 clones, with 80% occurring only once. Pooled in the analysis were second doses at about 4 or about 12 weeks. The CDR3 has 14 amino acids. Germline V CDR1 and CDR2: MDHEN, SYDVKM. V was clipped by 4 bases and J by 4 bases; unmatched bases: 4. This clone was counted a few times. What it binds is unknown. V usage is TRBV28 and J usage is TRBJ2-3, with 8 bases lining up with TRBD2. The material sequenced was peripheral blood, taken 28 days after the second AZD1222 dose. This TCR was recovered from an adult who received the AZD1222 COVID-19 vaccine. CDR3 DNA: TGTGCCAGCAGTTCAGGGACTAGTGCAGATACGCAGTATTTT. Residues: CASSSGTSADTQYF. The variable domain in full, with the rest retrieved from reference TRBV28 and TRBJ2-3, is DVKVTQSSRYLVKRTGEKVFLECVQDMDHENMFWYRQDPGLGLRLIYFSYDVKMKEKGDIPEGYSVSREKKERFSLILESASTNQTSMYLCASSSGTSADTQYFGPGTRLTVL.